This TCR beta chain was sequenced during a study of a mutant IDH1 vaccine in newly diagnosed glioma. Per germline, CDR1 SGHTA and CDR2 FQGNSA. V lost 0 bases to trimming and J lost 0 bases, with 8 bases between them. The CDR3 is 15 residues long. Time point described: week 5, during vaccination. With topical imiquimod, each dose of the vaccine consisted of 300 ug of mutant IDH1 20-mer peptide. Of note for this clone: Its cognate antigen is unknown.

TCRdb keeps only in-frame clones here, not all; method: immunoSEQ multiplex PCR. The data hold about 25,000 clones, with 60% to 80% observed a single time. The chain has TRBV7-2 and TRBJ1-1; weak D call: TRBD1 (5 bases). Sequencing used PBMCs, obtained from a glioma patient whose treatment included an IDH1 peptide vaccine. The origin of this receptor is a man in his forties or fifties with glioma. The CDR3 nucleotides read TGTGCCAGCAGCTTAGCGACAGCCATGAACACTGAAGCTTTCTTT. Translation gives CASSLATAMNTEAFF.